A selection of T cell receptor beta chains follows, all from one sample in a study of yellow fever vaccine responses in identical twins. One entry per CDR3 protein results from TCRdb running MiXCR on the RT-PCR reads. This sample has a few hundred distinct CDR3 sequences, with about 72% found just once. Sequenced material: T cells from blood (PBMCs), unsorted or a sorted subset (not recorded which), taken before or after yellow fever vaccination (not recorded which). The receptors were sampled from a female donor who received the yellow fever vaccine. Both conserved end residues are part of each CDR3. Each record gives: J gene, D gene, clone size, V gene, CDR3 protein, CDR3 DNA. The D gene is left open where the match is weak. Clone size, where shown, is once, few, many, or a class for clones that have expanded.

TRBJ2-1	TRBD2	NA	TRBV7-3	CASSLSLAAYNEQFF	TGTGCCAGCAGCTTGTCACTAGCGGCTTACAATGAGCAGTTCTTC
TRBJ2-3	TRBD2	hyperexpanded	TRBV7-2	CASTPDSGGTDTQYF	TGTGCCAGCACCCCCGATAGCGGGGGCACAGATACGCAGTATTTT
TRBJ2-7	TRBD1	NA	TRBV11-1	CASSLALGQALRNEQYF	TGTGCCAGCAGCTTAGCCCTCGGACAGGCCCTGAGGAACGAGCAGTACTTC
TRBJ1-2	NA	NA	TRBV5-6	CASSLDPRGGGYTF	TGTGCCAGCAGCTTGGACCCCAGGGGCGGGGGCTACACCTTC
TRBJ1-2	TRBD1	NA	TRBV29-1	CSVERDRVKANYGYTF	TGCAGCGTTGAGCGGGACAGGGTGAAAGCTAACTATGGCTACACCTTC
TRBJ2-1	NA	NA	TRBV11-3	CASSLDRSYREQFF	TGTGCCAGCAGCTTAGATCGATCCTATCGGGAGCAGTTCTTC
TRBJ1-2	NA	NA	TRBV6-5	CASSYSTGVGSYGYTF	TGTGCCAGCAGTTACTCGACTGGGGTAGGGAGCTATGGCTACACCTTC
TRBJ2-2	NA	few	TRBV9	CASQGSPNTGELFF	TGTGCCAGCCAGGGATCCCCGAACACCGGGGAGCTGTTTTTT
TRBJ1-6	TRBD1	NA	TRBV10-1	CASSADRGAGSPLHF	TGCGCCAGCAGCGCGGACAGGGGCGCAGGTTCACCCCTCCACTTT
TRBJ2-5	TRBD1	NA	TRBV7-9	CASSPKTGSETQYF	TGTGCCAGCAGCCCAAAGACAGGGTCAGAGACCCAGTACTTC
TRBJ2-1	NA	NA	TRBV15	CATSRGGTALYNEQFF	TGTGCCACCAGCAGAGGCGGGACCGCCCTTTACAATGAGCAGTTCTTC
TRBJ1-6	TRBD1	once	TRBV7-3	CASSLRSTGANSPLHF	TGTGCCAGCAGCCTAAGGTCGACAGGGGCCAATTCACCCCTCCACTTT
TRBJ1-2	NA	NA	TRBV28	CASTLAWGVYGYTF	TGTGCCAGCACCCTGGCGTGGGGAGTATATGGCTACACCTTC
TRBJ2-3	NA	once	TRBV10-3	CAAKAGRSTDTQYF	TGTGCCGCAAAAGCGGGTCGAAGCACAGATACGCAGTATTTT
TRBJ2-1	NA	NA	TRBV10-3	CAISESSGTGNEQFF	TGTGCCATCAGTGAGAGTAGCGGCACGGGCAATGAGCAGTTCTTC
TRBJ1-2	NA	NA	TRBV10-1	CAGGSRGYGYTF	TGCGCCGGCGGGAGTAGGGGCTATGGCTACACCTTC
TRBJ2-2	NA	NA	TRBV28	CASSLPFTDTGELFF	TGTGCCAGCAGTCTACCGTTCACAGACACCGGGGAGCTGTTTTTT
TRBJ2-7	NA	once	TRBV20-1	CSTVAGTDYEQYF	TGCAGTACCGTCGCCGGGACGGACTACGAGCAGTACTTC
TRBJ1-2	NA	NA	TRBV15	CATSGTGLVGYTF	TGTGCCACCAGCGGAACAGGGCTGGTTGGCTACACCTTC
TRBJ2-2	TRBD1	NA	TRBV27	CASRTGDTGELFF	TGTGCCAGCAGAACAGGGGACACCGGGGAGCTGTTTTTT
TRBJ1-1	NA	NA	TRBV30	CAWSVLVEAFF	TGTGCCTGGAGTGTACTCGTGGAAGCTTTCTTT
TRBJ1-2	NA	NA	TRBV6-1	CASRAGRVYGYTF	TGTGCCAGCAGGGCCGGAAGAGTCTATGGCTACACCTTC
TRBJ1-1	NA	few	TRBV23-1	CASSQSGQGGTEAFF	TGCGCCAGCAGTCAATCTGGGCAGGGAGGCACTGAAGCTTTCTTT
TRBJ2-1	TRBD2	NA	TRBV4-3	CASSQDSGSSYNEQFF	TGCGCCAGCAGCCAGGATAGCGGGAGCTCCTACAATGAGCAGTTCTTC
TRBJ1-1	NA	few	TRBV6-1	CASKLQNTEAFF	TGTGCCAGCAAATTGCAAAACACTGAAGCTTTCTTT
TRBJ2-3	TRBD2	NA	TRBV14	CASSQALAGGPDTQYF	TGTGCCAGCAGCCAAGCTCTAGCGGGGGGGCCAGATACGCAGTATTTT
TRBJ1-5	NA	NA	TRBV5-1	CAITPGTICRPQHF	TGCGCCATCACTCCCGGGACGATTTGTCGGCCCCAGCATTTT
TRBJ2-3	TRBD2	NA	TRBV14	CASSQVASGGADTQYF	TGTGCCAGCAGCCAAGTGGCTAGCGGGGGGGCGGATACGCAGTATTTT
TRBJ1-3	NA	NA	TRBV4-1	CASSQVVAPSGNTIYF	TGCGCCAGCAGCCAAGTAGTGGCCCCCTCTGGAAACACCATATATTTT
TRBJ2-1	TRBD1	NA	TRBV2	CASSRTGNRDNEQFF	TGTGCCAGCAGTAGGACAGGGAATAGGGACAATGAGCAGTTCTTC
TRBJ1-5	NA	NA	TRBV12-3/TRBV12-4	CASAFQWGQPQHF	TGTGCCAGCGCGTTTCAGTGGGGGCAGCCCCAGCATTTT
TRBJ2-7	NA	NA	TRBV27	CASSLASPYEQYF	TGTGCCAGCAGTTTAGCTAGCCCATACGAGCAGTACTTC
TRBJ2-3	NA	NA	TRBV11-3	CASSLPRDTQYF	TGTGCCAGCAGCCTCCCCCGAGATACGCAGTATTTT
TRBJ1-1	TRBD1	few	TRBV12-3/TRBV12-4	CASRGTGVMNTEAFF	TGTGCCAGCAGGGGGACAGGGGTCATGAACACTGAAGCTTTCTTT
TRBJ1-2	NA	NA	TRBV10-1	CASSEVLNYGYTF	TGCGCCAGCAGTGAGGTCTTGAACTATGGCTACACCTTC
TRBJ1-1	NA	NA	TRBV11-1	CASSFSEGFTEAFF	TGTGCCAGCAGCTTTAGTGAGGGGTTCACTGAAGCTTTCTTT
TRBJ2-7	TRBD2	NA	TRBV20-1	CSARTLSGSAYEQYF	TGCAGTGCCCGCACATTGAGCGGGAGTGCCTACGAGCAGTACTTC
TRBJ1-1	NA	few	TRBV20-1	CSARQPSANTEAFF	TGCAGTGCTAGACAGCCCTCCGCAAACACTGAAGCTTTCTTT
TRBJ2-3	NA	once	TRBV12-3/TRBV12-4	CASSSTGPDGGDTQYF	TGTGCCAGCAGTTCGACAGGCCCGGACGGTGGGGATACGCAGTATTTT
TRBJ1-6	TRBD1	NA	TRBV4-1	CASSRGQGNSPLHF	TGCGCCAGCAGCCGGGGACAGGGTAATTCACCCCTCCACTTT
TRBJ1-4	NA	once	TRBV2	CASSEYGATNEKLFF	TGTGCCAGCAGTGAATATGGAGCAACTAATGAAAAACTGTTTTTT
TRBJ2-1	NA	NA	TRBV7-3	CASSPWGDSYNEQFF	TGTGCCAGCAGCCCGTGGGGGGATTCCTACAATGAGCAGTTCTTC
TRBJ2-3	TRBD2	NA	TRBV25-1	CASSELAGLDPDTQYF	TGTGCCAGCAGTGAATTGGCAGGACTAGATCCAGATACGCAGTATTTT
TRBJ2-1	TRBD2	NA	TRBV5-1	CASSPGTGTSGNNEQFF	TGCGCCAGCAGCCCAGGCACCGGGACTAGCGGAAACAATGAGCAGTTCTTC
TRBJ1-1	NA	NA	TRBV15	CATSRGRSDAEAFF	TGTGCCACCAGCAGAGGACGGAGTGACGCTGAAGCTTTCTTT
TRBJ1-1	NA	NA	TRBV10-1	CASSEFGRVTEAFF	TGCGCCAGCAGTGAATTTGGGAGGGTCACTGAAGCTTTCTTT
TRBJ2-1	NA	NA	TRBV4-2	CASSQRDNEQFF	TGTGCCAGCAGCCAGAGGGACAATGAGCAGTTCTTC
TRBJ1-1	NA	NA	TRBV11-1	CASSFRGLFSEAFF	TGTGCCAGCAGCTTCCGCGGGCTCTTTTCTGAAGCTTTCTTT
TRBJ2-1	NA	NA	TRBV6-4	CASSLHIVGHNEQFF	TGTGCCAGCAGCCTACACATTGTGGGGCACAATGAGCAGTTCTTC
TRBJ1-6	NA	NA	TRBV4-2	CASRGGPDSYNSPLHF	TGTGCCAGCAGGGGGGGACCCGACTCCTATAATTCACCCCTCCACTTT
TRBJ2-1	NA	NA	TRBV11-1	CASGTGSYNEQFF	TGTGCCAGCGGGACGGGCTCCTACAATGAGCAGTTCTTC
TRBJ1-1	NA	few	TRBV4-3	CASSLDTGWSEAFF	TGCGCCAGCAGCCTTGATACAGGGTGGTCTGAAGCTTTCTTT
TRBJ2-3	TRBD1	hyperexpanded	TRBV11-3	CASSLQGATQYF	TGTGCCAGCAGCTTACAGGGGGCTACGCAGTATTTT
TRBJ1-2	NA	NA	TRBV27	CASSLMGQGYTF	TGTGCCAGCAGTTTAATGGGGCAAGGCTACACCTTC
TRBJ2-1	NA	NA	TRBV23-1	CASLNRSSYNEQFF	TGCGCCAGCTTAAACCGGAGCTCCTACAATGAGCAGTTCTTC
TRBJ1-6	NA	hyperexpanded	TRBV2	CASSDKNSPLHF	TGTGCCAGCAGTGACAAAAATTCACCCCTCCACTTT
TRBJ1-1	TRBD1	NA	TRBV12-3/TRBV12-4	CASTPGTGGSTEAFF	TGTGCCAGCACACCCGGGACAGGTGGTTCCACTGAAGCTTTCTTT
TRBJ1-2	NA	once	TRBV4-3	CASSQVDSYGYTF	TGCGCCAGCAGCCAAGTCGATTCGTATGGCTACACCTTC
TRBJ1-1	NA	NA	TRBV10-3	CAISEGNRRGTEAFF	TGTGCCATCAGTGAGGGGAACAGGAGGGGGACTGAAGCTTTCTTT